This T cell receptor (beta chain) derives from a study of T cell clonotyping in hematopoietic cell transplantation. The study's findings and limits: Without cell sorting, CD4 versus CD8 contributions remain unresolved.

The CDR3 totals 11 residues. Looked up from germline, CDR1 is DFQATT and CDR2 is SNEGSKA (reference sequence). V lost 2 bases and J 8 bases, leaving 6 bases between the germline ends. Only in-frame clones appear in the TCRdb table, and some are missing; sequencing was by immunoSEQ multiplex PCR. The profile covers 4,500 to 5,000 clones, with 90% appearing a single time and around 5% taken by the ten largest. A word on this clone: As yet, its antigen is unknown.

The source of this sequence is a man aged 40-55 years in good health. Some clones in this sample may be carry-over from other donors' samples. The gene calls are TRBV20-1 and TRBJ1-4, with D uncertain. The sample was peripheral blood mononuclear cells. The CDR3 nucleotides are TGCAGTGCTAGATACCGGGAAAAACTGTTTTTT. Translated: CSARYREKLFF.